In this sample, the clone carrying this T cell receptor beta chain turned up a few times. Its antigen remains unknown. TCRdb ran MiXCR on the 5' RACE reads and lists one entry per CDR3 protein. The top ten clones hold roughly 8.1% of a sample with about 560,000 distinct CDR3 sequences, roughly 22% of them seen once. The CDR3 is 16 amino acids. The germline CDR1 and CDR2 sequences are WNHNN and SYGVQD (reference sequence). The V segment lost 4 bases and the J segment 7 bases; nucleotides outside the gene matches: 13. This specimen belongs to a study of T-cell memory formation after mild COVID-19. Study summary: Largely donor-specific TCR clusters were found. Study findings and constraints: Cross-reactive memory seemingly joined, as some responding clones were found in pre-infection memory.

Sequenced sample: PBMCs or a T cell subset sorted from them (not recorded which). This clonotype was obtained from an adult woman who had mild COVID-19 (a few samples of this study predate the infection). Cell type and time point are not known. The V gene is TRBV10-1, the J gene TRBJ1-5, with 7 bases identical to TRBD1. CDR3 sequence (DNA): TGCGCCAGCAGTGTGAAGACAGGGAAGGTTAACCAGCCCCAGCATTTT. Protein product: CASSVKTGKVNQPQHF.